The entry below gives a single T cell receptor beta chain sequence along with its context. One end of the junction does not line up with germline, which may come from a read error. Germline V gives CDR1 SGHAT, CDR2 FQDESV (reference sequence). This CDR3 comprises 14 residues. Here immunoSEQ multiplex PCR was the method, and the copy in TCRdb shows in-frame clones only, minus some. The table shows 35,000 to 55,000 clones, with approximately 88% occurring only once. The data belong to a study of OX40 agonist ivuxolimab in advanced cancers. The clonotype originates from an adult with an advanced solid tumor such as melanoma, head and neck, liver or kidney cancer. This rearrangement joins TRBV11-1 to TRBJ2-7, with TRBD1 matching over 7 bases. This sample comprised CD4+ or CD8+ T cells sorted from blood, obtained in a trial of the OX40 agonist ivuxolimab. The DNA for the CDR3 is TGTGCCAGCAGCTCCTCGACAGGGCACAACGAGCAGCACTTC. Translated: CASSSSTGHNEQHF.